The 13 T cell receptor beta chains presented below share a single source sample, sequenced in a study of T-cell reconstitution after alpha-beta-depleted transplantation in children. As it was prepared, the TCRbeta library received unique molecular identifiers. One entry per CDR3 protein results from TCRdb running MiXCR on the PCR reads. Of about 500,000 distinct CDR3 sequences listed, 30% to 35% were seen once; the top ten hold about 2.3%. The input for sequencing was PBMCs from the stem cell graft donor, taken from the stem cell graft. These TCRs come from a human donor who donated a stem cell graft to a child with aplastic anemia.

The V call is TRBV5-1, the J call TRBJ2-7, with 9 bases that match TRBD2. CDR1 is SGHRS and CDR2 is YFSETQ in the germline V gene. The CDR3 has 15 residues. V trimming: 5 bases; J trimming: 2 bases; junction bases outside the gene matches: 8. CDR3 sequence: CASSPGTSLTYEQYF. The CDR3 nucleotides are TGCGCCAGCAGTCCCGGGACTAGCCTAACCTACGAGCAGTACTTC.

The table lists this clonotype with a few counts. The V and J genes are TRBV3-1 and TRBJ2-7, with D perhaps given as TRBD1 or TRBD2 (5 bases each). The CDR3 spans 15 residues. The V end lost 3 bases, the J end lost 3 bases, and 15 bases lay between the germline ends. Germline V CDR1 and CDR2: LGHDT, YNNKEL (reference sequence). CDR3 sequence: CASSQGRAPYYEQYF. CDR3 coding DNA: TGTGCCAGCAGCCAGGGGCGGGCCCCCTACTACGAGCAGTACTTC.

This clonotype was detected a few times. V and J are TRBV5-1 and TRBJ2-7; 7 positions match TRBD2. Trimming at V came to 3 bases and at J to 2 bases, leaving 8 bases not matched to a gene. Germline CDR1 SGHRS, CDR2 YFSETQ. The CDR3 has 15 amino acids. The CDR3 coding sequence is TGCGCCAGCAGCTCTGCGGGCGGGAGAGCCTACGAGCAGTACTTC. Translated, it gives CASSSAGGRAYEQYF.

This clonotype was recorded a few times. This chain uses TRBV20-1 with TRBJ1-1; 7 nucleotides agree with TRBD1. There are 14 residues in the CDR3. The J segment lost 5 bases and the V segment lost 5 bases, leaving 11 bases of the junction unmatched. In germline, CDR1 is DFQATT, CDR2 SNEGSKA (reference sequence). For the CDR3, the DNA is TGCAGTGCTGGGAGACCGAGGGGGCAAACTGAAGCTTTCTTT. Protein: CSAGRPRGQTEAFF.

The chain employs TRBV7-6 and TRBJ2-3, with 7 bases fitting TRBD2. Germline V gene data show CDR1 as SGHVS and CDR2 as FNYEAQ. The CDR3 covers 17 residues. V shed 1 base, J shed 2 bases, and the junction held 9 bases outside the gene matches. The CDR3 DNA sequence: TGTGCCAGCAGCTTAGGGGCTAGCGGAGGTGTCACAGATACGCAGTATTTT. Translated, it gives CASSLGASGGVTDTQYF.

The rearrangement links TRBV20-1 to TRBJ2-7, with 8 bases matching TRBD2. CDR1 and CDR2 from the germline V gene are DFQATT and SNEGSKA (reference sequence). V shed 5 bases and J 4 bases; nucleotides not matched to a gene: 4. This CDR3 has 12 amino acids. DNA for the CDR3: TGCAGTGCTCGGGGCGGGAGGTACGAGCAGTACTTC. It translates to CSARGGRYEQYF.

This clonotype was found a few times. The genes are TRBV20-1 and TRBJ2-5, with D perhaps matching TRBD1 or TRBD2 (5 bases each). Germline values: CDR1 DFQATT, CDR2 SNEGSKA (reference sequence). The V end lost 0 bases, the J end lost 7 bases, and 12 bases lay between the germline ends. The CDR3 totals 13 residues. CDR3 in amino acids: CSAREVFGGTQYF. The CDR3 DNA sequence: TGCAGTGCTAGAGAGGTCTTTGGGGGGACCCAGTACTTC.

This clonotype was detected a few times. DNA of the CDR3: TGTGCCAGCAGCTCCACTGCTGGGACTATCTTCCCAGATACGCAGTATTTT. Encoded protein: CASSSTAGTIFPDTQYF. The chain has TRBV7-9 and TRBJ2-3; 7 nucleotides align to TRBD2. Germline V gene sequence: CDR1 SEHNR, CDR2 FQNEAQ (reference sequence). V was clipped by 4 bases and J by 4 bases; unmatched bases: 14. This CDR3 has 17 residues.

This clonotype came up a few times. The chain recombines TRBV29-1 with TRBJ2-7; D is uncertain. Trimming stripped 0 bases from V and 7 bases from J, with 13 bases between. Germline V lookup: CDR1 SQVTM, CDR2 ANQGSEA. CDR3 size: 13 residues. The CDR3 protein is CSVEDRRSGEQYF. CDR3 DNA: TGCAGCGTTGAAGATCGGCGATCCGGGGAGCAGTACTTC.

This clonotype has just a few counts. The chain couples TRBV9 to TRBJ2-1; 11 bases map to TRBD2. There are 15 residues in the CDR3. Losses at the gene ends were 3 bases for V and 2 bases for J; bases not matched to a gene: 1. Germline lookup yields CDR1 SGDLS and CDR2 YYNGEE. CDR3 region: CASSGGLAAYNEQFF. CDR3 nucleotides: TGTGCCAGCAGCGGGGGACTAGCGGCCTACAATGAGCAGTTCTTC.

This chain uses TRBV6-2 or TRBV6-3 with TRBJ2-3; D possibly uses TRBD1 or TRBD2 (5 bases each). Trimming left V 9 bases short and J 4 bases short, with 20 bases between. The CDR3 is 15 residues long. Germline lookup yields CDR1 MNHEY and CDR2 SVGEGT. CDR3 sequence (DNA): TGTGCCAGTCATATGAGGGGAGTTATTGCAGATACGCAGTATTTT. As protein: CASHMRGVIADTQYF.

This clonotype appeared once. This chain links TRBV5-4 with TRBJ2-7; TRBD1 matches 11 bases. The CDR3 has 15 amino acids. The germline gives CDR1 SGHNT, CDR2 YYREEE (reference sequence). The trim removed 9 bases at V and 5 bases at J, leaving 13 bases unmatched. The chain's CDR3 is CATFSMGTGGDEQYF. Here the CDR3 DNA reads TGTGCCACTTTTTCTATGGGGACAGGGGGAGACGAGCAGTACTTC.

This chain links TRBV6-1 with TRBJ2-5; 7 bases match TRBD1. The junction had 10 bases not matched to a gene; V was cut back by 6 bases and J by 0 bases. CDR1 and CDR2 (germline): MNHNS, SASEGT. The CDR3 consists of 16 residues. CDR3 coding DNA: TGTGCCAGCAGGCCAAAGGGGGCAAGTCACCAAGAGACCCAGTACTTC. Its protein product is CASRPKGASHQETQYF.